This T cell receptor beta chain was captured by sequencing in a study of shared clonotypes between healthy human individuals. Broader study findings: Compared with memory subsets, naive subsets generally had larger estimated richness. The study found lower generation probabilities in non-shared clonotypes than in those shared by all four donors. Shared across a few donors were roughly 4.8% of the naive CD4 clonotypes.

Germline values: CDR1 SGHKS, CDR2 YYEKEE (reference sequence). The CDR3 totals 12 residues. V gave up 4 bases and J gave up 5 bases, with 8 bases separating them. The study drew all its donors from Caucasian adults living in Nashville, Tennessee. TCRdb keeps only in-frame clones here, not all; method: immunoSEQ multiplex PCR. The table records approximately 530,000 clones, 96% of them present only once. Concerning this clone itself: The antigen is undetermined.

The source of this sequence is a woman in her thirties in good health. Sample: naive CD4+ T cells sorted from blood. The subset: CD45RA+ positively selected. The V and J genes are TRBV5-5 and TRBJ2-3; D is uncertain. The CDR3 reads CASSHVQDTQYF. The CDR3, as DNA: TGTGCCAGCAGCCACGTTCAAGATACGCAGTATTTT.